This T cell receptor beta chain originates from a study of T-cell memory formation after mild COVID-19. Study-level points and caveats: Later expanders leaned toward CD4+, whereas clones contracting from day 15 to 85 were balanced CD4/CD8. CD4+ contracting clones were found mainly in CM and EM, and CD8+ ones in EMRA.

This clonotype was seen only a few times. Its antigen remains unknown. The CDR3 contains 15 residues. Per the germline V gene, CDR1 is SGHVS and CDR2 is FQNEAQ. Trimming removed 5 bases from V and 0 bases from J, with 13 bases in between. The TCR alpha and TCR beta cDNA libraries, bearing sample barcodes and UMIs, were generated by 5'RACE using constant-segment primers. TCRdb recomputed calls from the 5' RACE reads with MiXCR, one row per CDR3 protein. Of about 360,000 distinct CDR3 sequences in the sample, roughly 13% were seen once. The sample consisted of PBMCs or a T cell subset sorted from them (not recorded which). V is TRBV7-8 and J is TRBJ2-5, with D perhaps matching TRBD2 (5 bases). This receptor was identified in a man aged 18-30 years who had mild COVID-19 (a few samples of this study predate the infection). Cell type and time point are not known. For the CDR3, the DNA is TGTGCCAGCAGCCCTCAAGCCGGGAACCAAGAGACCCAGTACTTC. Encoded protein: CASSPQAGNQETQYF.